The clone carrying this T cell receptor (beta chain) was recorded once. The data are from a study of control samples from healthy donors and cancer patients. The length of the CDR3 is 19 residues. Germline loops: CDR1 LGHNA, CDR2 YSLEER. After removal of 4 bases from V and 7 bases from J, the junction contained 23 bases not matched to a gene. Sequencing used immunoSEQ multiplex PCR; TCRdb keeps in-frame clones, though not all of them. Of 350,000 to 450,000 clones in the sample, 75% to 95% were seen once. This receptor was obtained from a man aged 40-49 years with head and neck cancer. Material: PBMCs. The chain carries TRBV4-3 and TRBJ1-2, with 8 bases that match TRBD1. CDR3 DNA: TGCGCCAGCAGCCCCGTTCTATCGAGGCGGACAGGGAGAATCGGTGGCTACACCTTC. Protein product: CASSPVLSRRTGRIGGYTF.